This T cell receptor beta chain came from a study of blood T cells in healthy people across ages. Sample-barcoded 5' priming and a J-beta primer mix drove a second PCR of roughly 6 to 12 cycles. TCRdb analysed the 5' RACE reads with MiXCR anew, one entry per CDR3 protein. Among approximately 1.5 million distinct CDR3 sequences listed, under 55% were seen once. As regards this clonotype: Its antigen is as yet unknown.

General study points: Older age coincided with a roughly linear decline in TCR beta diversity per million T cells.

V shed 6 bases and J 7 bases; nucleotides not matched to a gene: 15. The CDR3 is 15 residues long. Total RNA amounts of at least 6 micrograms were extracted per sample. Sequenced sample: blood. This chain uses TRBV12-3 or TRBV12-4 with TRBJ2-7; 7 bases fit TRBD2. The sequence was collected from a woman aged 18-29 years in good health. CDR3 DNA: TGTGCCAGCAGGGACCAGGGTCTGGGGGGGAATGAGCAGTACTTC. It encodes CASRDQGLGGNEQYF.